These T cell receptor beta chains were read from a single sample in a study of graft-versus-host responses after intestinal transplantation. Using immunoSEQ multiplex PCR, the repertoire was profiled, and TCRdb retains in-frame clones only, with some absent. The repertoire has 11,000 to 15,000 clones, 35% to 45% of them found once; the top ten carry 1.1%. Here the sequenced sample was alloreactive CD4+ T cells from a mixed lymphocyte reaction culture, taken before intestinal transplant. The receptors were sampled from a human patient who received an intestinal transplant. CDR3s include the opening cysteine and the closing phenylalanine or tryptophan. A D gene is named only where the DNA matches it firmly. A clone size is listed for some rows: how often the clone was seen (once, few, many), or a class if it is expanded.

DNA: TGTGCCATCGAAACCCAACGTGGGGGGGATACGCAGTATTTT
CDR3: CAIETQRGGDTQYF
size: -
D: -
V: TRBV10-3
J: TRBJ2-3

DNA: TGTGCCAGCAGCGTGGTGGGACACAGTAATCAGCCCCAGCATTTT
CDR3: CASSVVGHSNQPQHF
size: -
D: -
V: TRBV5-5
J: TRBJ1-5

DNA: TGCGCCAGCAGCCAAGATCTCCCCTCCTACAATGAGCAGTTCTTC
CDR3: CASSQDLPSYNEQFF
size: -
D: -
V: TRBV4-3
J: TRBJ2-1

DNA: TGTGCCAGCAGCCACCCCAGCGGGGGTAGGTACGAGCAGTACTTC
CDR3: CASSHPSGGRYEQYF
size: -
D: TRBD2
V: TRBV11-2
J: TRBJ2-7

DNA: TGTGCCATCAGTCTGGACAGGGGGTTCTCTGGGGCCAACGTCCTGACTTTC
CDR3: CAISLDRGFSGANVLTF
size: few
D: TRBD1
V: TRBV10-3
J: TRBJ2-6

DNA: TGCGCCAGCAGCCCTCTAACAGGGGGTTTCTACGAGCAGTACTTC
CDR3: CASSPLTGGFYEQYF
size: -
D: TRBD1
V: TRBV5-1
J: TRBJ2-7

DNA: TGCACCAGCAGCCCTAGCCGGACCACAGATACGCAGTATTTT
CDR3: CTSSPSRTTDTQYF
size: few
D: -
V: TRBV1
J: TRBJ2-3

DNA: TGCAGCGTTGTTATGAACACTGAAGCTTTCTTT
CDR3: CSVVMNTEAFF
size: few
D: -
V: TRBV29-1
J: TRBJ1-1

DNA: TGTGCCAGCAGCTTAGTATCAGCGACGAACACTGAAGCTTTCTTT
CDR3: CASSLVSATNTEAFF
size: -
D: -
V: TRBV7-2
J: TRBJ1-1

DNA: TGCAGCGTTGAGATTAGCGGGGGGGCTACCGGGGAGCTGTTTTTT
CDR3: CSVEISGGATGELFF
size: -
D: TRBD2
V: TRBV29-1
J: TRBJ2-2

DNA: TGTGCCTGGAGTGAATATACCGGGAACCCCTATGGCTACACCTTC
CDR3: CAWSEYTGNPYGYTF
size: once
D: -
V: TRBV30
J: TRBJ1-2

DNA: TGCAGCGTCCCCGCCGGATGGGACAGAGGCACAGATACGCAGTATTTT
CDR3: CSVPAGWDRGTDTQYF
size: -
D: TRBD1
V: TRBV29-1
J: TRBJ2-3

DNA: TGTGCGAGTAGAGGCGGCACTAACTATGGCTACACCTTC
CDR3: CASRGGTNYGYTF
size: -
D: -
V: TRBV5-6
J: TRBJ1-2

DNA: TGCGCCAGCAGACTAGCAGCGGGGGGAGGTGATACGCAGTATTTT
CDR3: CASRLAAGGGDTQYF
size: -
D: TRBD2
V: TRBV10-2
J: TRBJ2-3

DNA: TGTGCCAGCAGCGTAGACCCTAGTGGCGGCTACACCTTC
CDR3: CASSVDPSGGYTF
size: few
D: -
V: TRBV9
J: TRBJ1-2

DNA: TGCGCCAGCAGCTTGGATGGACAGGGGGCGTTTGGCTACACCTTC
CDR3: CASSLDGQGAFGYTF
size: -
D: TRBD1
V: TRBV5-1
J: TRBJ1-2

DNA: TGTGCCAGCAGTTACGGTACAGGCCGAGAAGCTTTCTTT
CDR3: CASSYGTGREAFF
size: few
D: -
V: TRBV6-6
J: TRBJ1-1

DNA: TGTGCCAGCAGTTTGGGACATTCCTACGAGCAGTACTTC
CDR3: CASSLGHSYEQYF
size: -
D: -
V: TRBV13
J: TRBJ2-7

DNA: TGTGCCAGTCACCGAGCCGGGATGCAGAATGAAAAACTGTTTTTT
CDR3: CASHRAGMQNEKLFF
size: few
D: -
V: TRBV19
J: TRBJ1-4

DNA: TGCGCCAGCAGCCTTACCGGACAGGGGTATGGCTACACCTTC
CDR3: CASSLTGQGYGYTF
size: -
D: TRBD1
V: TRBV5-1
J: TRBJ1-2

DNA: TGTGCCAGCAGTTACCCGAACCGGGACAGTCGGAATGAGCAGTTCTTC
CDR3: CASSYPNRDSRNEQFF
size: medium-sized
D: TRBD1
V: TRBV6-6
J: TRBJ2-1

DNA: TGTGCCAGCAGTTACGTAGGGACAGCGGACTACGAGCAGTACTTC
CDR3: CASSYVGTADYEQYF
size: -
D: TRBD1
V: TRBV6-5
J: TRBJ2-7

DNA: TGTGCCAGCAGGTCCACGGGACAGATGAACACTGAAGCTTTCTTT
CDR3: CASRSTGQMNTEAFF
size: -
D: TRBD1
V: TRBV6-5
J: TRBJ1-1

DNA: TGTGCCAGCTCACCACCGGGCAGGGAGAACACTGAAGCTTTCTTT
CDR3: CASSPPGRENTEAFF
size: few
D: -
V: TRBV18
J: TRBJ1-1

DNA: TGTGCCAGCAGCTTAGCCCCCCTAGCGGGGGGGCCGGAGACCCAGTACTTC
CDR3: CASSLAPLAGGPETQYF
size: -
D: TRBD2
V: TRBV7-2
J: TRBJ2-5

DNA: TGTGCCAGCAGTTACAATCGGGTGGCCTACGAGCAGTACTTC
CDR3: CASSYNRVAYEQYF
size: -
D: -
V: TRBV6-5
J: TRBJ2-7

DNA: TGCGCCAGCAGCCAAGGATGGCGGGACTATGGCTACACCTTC
CDR3: CASSQGWRDYGYTF
size: few
D: -
V: TRBV4-3
J: TRBJ1-2

DNA: TGTGCCTGGAGTGTACCAGGGGGCGCGTGGAACATTCAGTACTTC
CDR3: CAWSVPGGAWNIQYF
size: -
D: TRBD1
V: TRBV30
J: TRBJ2-4

DNA: TGTGCCAGCTCACCGGGACTGATGGATAGCAATCAGCCCCAGCATTTT
CDR3: CASSPGLMDSNQPQHF
size: -
D: -
V: TRBV18
J: TRBJ1-5

DNA: TGTGCCAGCAGTGACCCACCCTGGGGCCTTGTGAGGAATGAGCAGTTCTTC
CDR3: CASSDPPWGLVRNEQFF
size: -
D: -
V: TRBV6-4
J: TRBJ2-1

DNA: TGCAGCACTTGCGACAGGGGGCGAAATCAGCCCCAGCATTTT
CDR3: CSTCDRGRNQPQHF
size: -
D: TRBD1
V: TRBV29-1
J: TRBJ1-5